Each of the 20 T cell receptor beta chains below was sequenced from the same sample in a study of blood T cell repertoires in COVID-19. Produced via immunoSEQ multiplex PCR; TCRdb's table is partial and in-frame only. The sample has around 230,000 clones; more than 80% are singletons. Sequenced: PBMCs or T cells enriched from blood (not recorded which). The source of these receptors is a man aged 40-50 years who had recovered from COVID-19.

This clone was seen just once. This chain connects TRBV19 to TRBJ1-5; 9 nucleotides line up with TRBD1. The J segment lost 6 bases and the V segment lost 8 bases, leaving 5 bases of the junction unmatched. Germline-derived CDR1 and CDR2 are LNHDA and SQIVND (reference sequence). CDR3 length: 13 amino acids. The CDR3 region is CASGGTGSQPQHF. CDR3 DNA: TGTGCCAGTGGCGGGACAGGGAGTCAGCCCCAGCATTTT.

The rearrangement uses TRBV30 and TRBJ1-1; D unclear. Germline V gene lookup returns CDR1 GTSNPN and CDR2 SVGIG (reference sequence). This CDR3 spans 13 amino acids. Trimming pared 3 bases from V and 1 base from J, leaving 9 bases between. The CDR3 bases are TGTGCCTGGAGCCCTACTCAGAACACTGAAGCTTTCTTT. Its translation is CAWSPTQNTEAFF.

The chain employs TRBV27 and TRBJ1-3; 9 bases match TRBD1. CDR3 length: 15 amino acids. V was clipped by 1 base and J by 4 bases; unmatched bases: 2. Per the germline V gene, CDR1 is MNHEY and CDR2 is SMNVEV (reference sequence). This CDR3 reads CASSLFGTGGNTIYF. CDR3 DNA: TGTGCCAGCAGTTTATTCGGGACAGGGGGAAACACCATATATTTT.

The chain couples TRBV12-3 or TRBV12-4 to TRBJ1-5; perhaps TRBD1 as D (6 bases). V lost 7 bases and J 4 bases, leaving 11 bases between the germline ends. The CDR3 is 13 residues long. The CDR3 sequence: CASTLGGNQPQHF. The CDR3 DNA reads as TGTGCCAGCACCCTAGGGGGTAATCAGCCCCAGCATTTT.

V and J are TRBV29-1 and TRBJ1-2, with TRBD1 matching over 9 bases. The CDR3 consists of 10 residues. Germline-derived CDR1 and CDR2 are SQVTM and ANQGSEA. Trimming cost V 6 bases and J 13 bases; bases outside gene matches: 6. The CDR3 nucleotides are TGCAGCGTCATACAGGGGGCGATCACCTTC. Amino acid sequence: CSVIQGAITF.

The rearrangement links TRBV2 to TRBJ1-5, with unresolved D. From germline, CDR1 is SNHLY and CDR2 FYNNEI. The CDR3 has 15 residues. V was pared by 8 bases and J by 3 bases, with 17 bases between. The CDR3 sequence: CASRRGSQTNQPQHF. DNA for the CDR3: TGTGCCAGCCGACGCGGGTCGCAGACCAATCAGCCCCAGCATTTT.

The J gene is TRBJ1-6, the V gene TRBV19; TRBD1 matches 8 bases. The germline gives CDR1 LNHDA, CDR2 SQIVND (reference sequence). Unmatched junction bases numbered 10, after V lost 5 bases and J lost 10 bases. The CDR3 length is 15 residues. The CDR3, as DNA: TGTGCCAGTAGTCCCCCCACAGGGGGAGGCTCACCCCTCCACTTT. Protein product: CASSPPTGGGSPLHF.

A single count supports this clone. V is TRBV24-1 and J is TRBJ2-7, with D tentatively TRBD2 (7 bases). The CDR3 sequence is 13 residues long. Germline V gives CDR1 KGHDR, CDR2 SFDVKD. Trimming pared 9 bases from V and 1 base from J, leaving 12 bases between. The CDR3 reads CATDEGGSYEQYF. The CDR3 nucleotides are TGTGCCACCGACGAGGGGGGGTCCTACGAGCAGTACTTC.

The rearrangement uses TRBV19 and TRBJ2-1; the match to TRBD2 covers 7 bases. V shed 0 bases, J shed 13 bases, and the junction held 9 bases outside the gene matches. The CDR3 is 14 residues long. Germline CDR1 is LNHDA and CDR2 is SQIVND (reference sequence). The CDR3 coding sequence is TGTGCCAGTAGTATAGATGCGGGAGTCAATGGACAGTTCTTC. It codes for CASSIDAGVNGQFF.

The chain employs TRBV29-1 and TRBJ2-7, with D possibly TRBD2 on 6 matching bases. The CDR3 contains 13 residues. Germline-derived CDR1 and CDR2 are SQVTM and ANQGSEA. Trimming took off 4 bases at V and 2 bases at J, with 12 bases between the two ends. In nucleotides, the CDR3 is TGCAGCGTTGTTCGGGGCGGGACCTACGAGCAGTACTTC. Encoded protein: CSVVRGGTYEQYF.

This chain uses TRBV7-6 with TRBJ1-3; 8 bases are a match to TRBD1. Germline V gene sequence: CDR1 SGHVS, CDR2 FNYEAQ. The CDR3 is 18 amino acids. The V gene end was trimmed by 2 bases and the J gene end by 0 bases; junction bases not matched to a gene: 9. The CDR3 is CASSLKRSTGVSGNTIYF. The DNA of the CDR3 is TGTGCCAGCAGCTTAAAAAGGTCGACAGGGGTCTCTGGAAACACCATATATTTT.

This sequence joins TRBV11-2 and TRBJ2-5; 16 nucleotides agree with TRBD2. CDR3 length: 18 residues. V dropped 5 bases and J dropped 7; count of bases not matched to a gene: 13. Germline CDR1 reads SGHAT; CDR2 reads FQNNGV. As DNA, the CDR3 is TGTGCCAGCAGCCGAGAGGGACTAGCGGGGGGGCAAGATTCGACCCAGTACTTC. Protein sequence: CASSREGLAGGQDSTQYF.

This clone has just one count. This rearrangement joins TRBV19 to TRBJ1-3; a weak D match, TRBD1 (5 bases). There are 14 residues in the CDR3. Germline CDR1 LNHDA, CDR2 SQIVND (reference sequence). Trimming took off 3 bases at V and 0 bases at J, with 6 bases between the two ends. The CDR3 loop is CASSMGGSGNTIYF. CDR3 nucleotide sequence: TGTGCCAGTAGTATGGGGGGCTCTGGAAACACCATATATTTT.

This clone came up a few times. The chain recombines TRBV7-3 with TRBJ2-1; D is undetermined. V was cut by 0 bases and J by 0 bases, with 9 bases left in between. Germline V CDR1 and CDR2: SGHTA, FQGTGA. The CDR3 has 16 amino acids. CDR3 nucleotide sequence: TGTGCCAGCAGCTTAACGGGCGTGGGCTCCTACAATGAGCAGTTCTTC. It codes for CASSLTGVGSYNEQFF. Full variable domain (remainder filled in from reference TRBV7-3 and TRBJ2-1): GAGVSQTPSNKVTEKGKYVELRCDPISGHTALYWYRQSLGQGPEFLIYFQGTGAADDSGLPNDRFFAVRPEGSVSTLKIQRTERGDSAVYLCASSLTGVGSYNEQFFGPGTRLTVL.

The genes are TRBV29-1 and TRBJ2-1; 9 bases fit TRBD2. Germline V gene lookup returns CDR1 SQVTM and CDR2 ANQGSEA. CDR3 length: 11 amino acids. V lost 6 bases, J lost 12 bases, and 6 bases stayed unmatched. The CDR3 nucleotides read TGCAGCGTCGGACGGCGGGGGGGGCAGTTCTTC. It yields the protein CSVGRRGGQFF.

V is TRBV5-1 and J is TRBJ1-5, with D possibly matching TRBD1 (6 bases). From germline, CDR1 is SGHRS and CDR2 YFSETQ. The CDR3 has 15 amino acids. V was pared by 0 bases and J by 1 base, with 8 bases between. The CDR3 loop is CASSLGRGSNQPQHF. Here the CDR3 DNA reads TGCGCCAGCAGCTTGGGCAGGGGAAGCAATCAGCCCCAGCATTTT.

The chain's CDR3 is CASSWRDSYGYTF. The CDR3 region has the DNA TGTGCCAGCAGCTGGAGGGACAGCTATGGCTACACCTTC. The rearrangement uses TRBV7-9 and TRBJ1-2; 7 bases line up with TRBD1. The CDR3 has 13 amino acids. Per germline, CDR1 SEHNR and CDR2 FQNEAQ (reference sequence). The J segment lost 4 bases and the V segment lost 4 bases, leaving 3 bases of the junction unmatched.

This chain connects TRBV30 to TRBJ1-1; D is ambiguous. Germline V gene lookup returns CDR1 GTSNPN and CDR2 SVGIG (reference sequence). The CDR3 length is 13 residues. The ends were cut back, 2 bases at V and 2 bases at J, with 9 bases in the middle. The CDR3 loop is CAWSLQTNTEAFF. For the CDR3, the DNA is TGTGCCTGGAGTCTGCAGACAAACACTGAAGCTTTCTTT. Full variable domain (outside the CDR3, taken from reference TRBV30 and TRBJ1-1): SQTIHQWPATLVQPVGSPLSLECTVEGTSNPNLYWYRQAAGRGLQLLFYSVGIGQISSEVPQNLSASRPQDRQFILSSKKLLLSDSGFYLCAWSLQTNTEAFFGQGTRLTVV.

This clone was seen more than once but under ten times. The J gene is TRBJ2-2, the V gene TRBV3-1 (or the pseudogene TRBV3-2); D is unresolved. The CDR3 is 15 residues long. The germline V and J ends were trimmed by 0 bases and 7 bases, with 12 bases remaining between them. The germline CDR1 and CDR2 sequences are LGHDT and YNNKEL (reference sequence). The CDR3 sequence is CASSQERALGGELFF. The DNA for the CDR3 is TGTGCCAGCAGCCAAGAAAGAGCTCTTGGCGGGGAGCTGTTTTTT.

The V call is TRBV5-6, the J call TRBJ2-7; 7 bases are a match to TRBD2. After removal of 4 bases from V and 0 bases from J, the junction contained 10 bases not matched to a gene. The CDR3 consists of 16 residues. CDR1 is SGHDT, CDR2 YYEEEE, per germline. CDR3 in DNA: TGTGCCAGCAGCCCGTGGTGGGCGGGGGACTCCTACGAGCAGTACTTC. Its protein product is CASSPWWAGDSYEQYF. Combining the CDR3 with reference TRBV5-6 and TRBJ2-7 gives the whole variable domain DAGVTQSPTHLIKTRGQQVTLRCSPKSGHDTVSWYQQALGQGPQFIFQYYEEEERQRGNFPDRFSGHQFPNYSSELNVNALLLGDSALYLCASSPWWAGDSYEQYFGPGTRLTVT.